Each of the 13 T cell receptor beta chains below was sequenced from the same sample in a study of CD8 T cells in ankylosing spondylitis. TCRdb redid the calling of the 5' RACE reads with MiXCR, one entry per CDR3 protein. Of approximately 220,000 distinct CDR3 sequences listed, more than 25% are singletons. Sequences were obtained from blood, either unsorted or a sorted T cell fraction (not recorded which). The receptors derive from a male donor with ankylosing spondylitis or in good health (not recorded which).

This clonotype occurred a few times. This sequence joins TRBV6-2 or TRBV6-3 and TRBJ2-1, with 10 bases matching TRBD2. V lost 8 bases and J lost 4; bases outside the gene matches: 14. The germline V gene encodes CDR1 MNHEY and CDR2 SVGEGT. CDR3 size: 17 residues. This CDR3 is CASPRRTRSGGYNEQFF. In DNA form, the CDR3 reads TGTGCCAGCCCGCGCCGGACTCGTAGCGGGGGGTACAATGAGCAGTTCTTC.

In this sample, this clonotype turned up many times. The chain joins TRBV5-6 to TRBJ2-5, with D hard to call. Per germline, CDR1 SGHDT and CDR2 YYEEEE. The V gene lost 0 bases and the J gene lost 1 base, with 7 bases spanning the gap. This CDR3 has 14 residues. CDR3 sequence: CASSLVQAQETQYF. As DNA, the CDR3 is TGTGCCAGCAGCTTGGTCCAGGCCCAAGAGACCCAGTACTTC.

The chain joins TRBV29-1 to TRBJ2-5; D is uncertain. V lost 7 bases and J lost 4, with 7 bases in between. The CDR3 spans 10 residues. CDR1 is SQVTM and CDR2 is ANQGSEA in the germline V gene. This chain's CDR3 is CSAELETQYF. CDR3 nucleotide sequence: TGCAGCGCGGAACTAGAGACCCAGTACTTC.

This clonotype appeared many times. The V call is TRBV20-1, the J call TRBJ2-1; possible D gene TRBD1, 6 bases. This CDR3 contains 15 residues. The germline CDR1 and CDR2 sequences are DFQATT and SNEGSKA (reference sequence). With 1 base removed from V and 11 bases from J, the gap between germline ends came to 21 bases. For the CDR3, the DNA is TGCAGTGCTAGAGTCCCAGGGGTCCGAACCACCAAGCAGTTCTTC. It yields the protein CSARVPGVRTTKQFF.

This clonotype was observed many times. The chain joins TRBV4-3 to TRBJ1-6; no definite D call. Between the trimmed V and J ends, which lost 0 bases and 0 bases, there was a span of 6 bases. This CDR3 has 16 residues. Germline V gene sequence: CDR1 LGHNA, CDR2 YSLEER. CDR3: CASSQDASSYNSPLHF. Here the CDR3 DNA reads TGCGCCAGCAGCCAAGATGCCAGCTCCTATAATTCACCCCTCCACTTT.

The chain joins TRBV10-3 to TRBJ1-1, with unresolved D. From germline, CDR1 is ENHRY and CDR2 SYGVKD. V was shortened by 0 bases and J by 1 base, with 6 bases between the two germline ends. The CDR3 has 14 residues. CDR3 nucleotide sequence: TGTGCCATCAGTGAGTCGCGGTCGAACACTGAAGCTTTCTTT. It is translated as CAISESRSNTEAFF.

The V gene is TRBV25-1, the J gene TRBJ1-1; 9 nucleotides match TRBD1. The germline V gene has CDR1 MGHDK and CDR2 SYGVNS. With 2 bases clipped from V and 5 bases from J, the junction kept 3 bases outside the gene matches. The CDR3 spans 14 residues. The CDR3 spells CASSETGGGTEAFF. DNA of the CDR3: TGTGCCAGCAGTGAAACAGGGGGCGGAACTGAAGCTTTCTTT. The full variable domain, in which reference TRBV25-1 and TRBJ1-1 provide the parts outside the CDR3, is EADIYQTPRYLVIGTGKKITLECSQTMGHDKMYWYQQDPGMELHLIHYSYGVNSTEKGDLSSESTVSRIRTEHFPLTLESARPSHTSQYLCASSETGGGTEAFFGQGTRLTVV.

This chain links TRBV12-3 or TRBV12-4 with TRBJ1-5, with D hard to call. The germline V and J ends were trimmed by 5 bases and 11 bases, with 13 bases remaining between them. CDR3 size: 12 residues. In DNA form, the CDR3 reads TGTGCCAGCAGTACCTATACCACGGCCCAGCATTTT. Its protein product is CASSTYTTAQHF.

This clonotype was observed many times. The gene calls are TRBV20-1 and TRBJ2-5; D not resolved. The CDR3 contains 13 residues. V lost 6 bases and J 1 base, leaving 12 bases between the germline ends. Germline V gene lookup returns CDR1 DFQATT and CDR2 SNEGSKA (reference sequence). CDR3 loop: CSAPSPTQETQYF. CDR3 DNA: TGCAGTGCCCCGAGCCCCACCCAAGAGACCCAGTACTTC.

This clonotype was found many times. The CDR3 nucleotides read TGCAGCGCCAGGGGACCGGCTAACTATGGCTACACCTTC. Translating gives CSARGPANYGYTF. The V and J genes are TRBV29-1 and TRBJ1-2, with D perhaps TRBD1 (6 bases). Between the trimmed V and J ends, which lost 7 bases and 0 bases, there was a span of 12 bases. The CDR3 totals 13 residues. Germline loops: CDR1 SQVTM, CDR2 ANQGSEA.

This clonotype was counted many times. The chain has TRBV7-2 and TRBJ2-5, with D perhaps matching TRBD1 (7 bases). The V and J ends lost 5 bases and 1 base respectively, with 14 bases between them. Germline V lookup: CDR1 SGHTA, CDR2 FQGNSA. This CDR3 region has 15 residues. The DNA of the CDR3 is TGTGCCAGCAGCCTCCAGGGGGGCCCCCAAGAGACCCAGTACTTC. Residues: CASSLQGGPQETQYF.

This chain joins TRBV4-1 and TRBJ2-5, with a possible D match to TRBD1 (5 bases). Germline lookup yields CDR1 MGHRA and CDR2 YSYEKL. The CDR3 runs 13 residues. The V end lost 4 bases, the J end lost 2 bases, and 8 bases lay between the germline ends. The CDR3: CASSRQPQETQYF. CDR3 sequence (DNA): TGCGCCAGCAGCCGACAGCCTCAAGAGACCCAGTACTTC.

This clonotype has a count of ten or more. The chain is built from TRBV12-3 or TRBV12-4 and TRBJ1-1; D remains ambiguous. The CDR3 spans 14 residues. The V and J ends lost 5 bases and 0 bases respectively, with 10 bases between them. Here the CDR3 reads CASSPGALNTEAFF. Written as DNA, the CDR3 is TGTGCCAGCAGTCCAGGCGCCCTGAACACTGAAGCTTTCTTT.